This record looks at one T cell receptor beta chain sequence and its context. Per the germline V gene, CDR1 is MNHNY and CDR2 is SVGAGI (reference sequence). The CDR3 length is 14 residues. V gave up 6 bases and J gave up 3 bases, with 12 bases separating them. The authors' processing: Estimation of nucleated cell counts was performed using reference gene primer amplification. Some clones are missing from TCRdb's copy, which holds only in-frame ones; the method was immunoSEQ multiplex PCR. From that table come the V and J calls and clone size; the DNA was used to work out D and trimming. The sample lists around 97,000 clones, approximately 84% occurring once. This sample stems from a study of blood T cell repertoires in COVID-19. Looking at the study overall: The United States, Italy and Spain provided the acute and convalescent COVID-19 samples. PBMCs, B-cell-depleted T cells, or T cells provided the cDNA or gDNA that made up the material.

Sequencing input: peripheral blood. The V and J genes are TRBV6-6 and TRBJ1-5; D gene uncertain. This TCR was sampled from a man aged 65 to 79 with acute or convalescent COVID-19. This CDR3 reads CASSAPQNNQPQHF. The DNA of the CDR3 is TGTGCCAGCAGCGCGCCCCAAAACAATCAGCCCCAGCATTTT.